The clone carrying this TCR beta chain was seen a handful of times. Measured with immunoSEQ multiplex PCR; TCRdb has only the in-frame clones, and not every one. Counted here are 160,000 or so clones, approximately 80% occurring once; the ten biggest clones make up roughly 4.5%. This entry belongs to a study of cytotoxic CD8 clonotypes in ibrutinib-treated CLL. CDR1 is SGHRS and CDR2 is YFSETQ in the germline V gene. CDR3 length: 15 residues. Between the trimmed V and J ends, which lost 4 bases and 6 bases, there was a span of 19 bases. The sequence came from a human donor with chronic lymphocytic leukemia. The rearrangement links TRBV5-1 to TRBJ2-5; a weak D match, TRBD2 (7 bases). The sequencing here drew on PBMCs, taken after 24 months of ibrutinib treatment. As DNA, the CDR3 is TGCGCCAGCAGCCCCCGGTGGGGGGGCGAAAAGACCCAGTACTTC. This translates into CASSPRWGGEKTQYF.